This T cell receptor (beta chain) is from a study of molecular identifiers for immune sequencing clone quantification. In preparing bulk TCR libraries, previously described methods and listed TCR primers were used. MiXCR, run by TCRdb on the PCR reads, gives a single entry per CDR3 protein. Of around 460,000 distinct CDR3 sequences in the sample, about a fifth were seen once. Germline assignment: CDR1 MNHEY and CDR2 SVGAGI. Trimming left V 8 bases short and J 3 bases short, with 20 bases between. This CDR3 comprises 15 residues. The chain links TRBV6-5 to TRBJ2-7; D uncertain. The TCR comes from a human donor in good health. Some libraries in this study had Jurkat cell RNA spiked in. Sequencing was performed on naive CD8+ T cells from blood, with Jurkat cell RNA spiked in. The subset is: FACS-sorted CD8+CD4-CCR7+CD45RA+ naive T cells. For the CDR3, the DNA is TGTGCCAGCGCCCCCCGGGCAGGAGCATTCTACGAGCAGTACTTC. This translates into CASAPRAGAFYEQYF.